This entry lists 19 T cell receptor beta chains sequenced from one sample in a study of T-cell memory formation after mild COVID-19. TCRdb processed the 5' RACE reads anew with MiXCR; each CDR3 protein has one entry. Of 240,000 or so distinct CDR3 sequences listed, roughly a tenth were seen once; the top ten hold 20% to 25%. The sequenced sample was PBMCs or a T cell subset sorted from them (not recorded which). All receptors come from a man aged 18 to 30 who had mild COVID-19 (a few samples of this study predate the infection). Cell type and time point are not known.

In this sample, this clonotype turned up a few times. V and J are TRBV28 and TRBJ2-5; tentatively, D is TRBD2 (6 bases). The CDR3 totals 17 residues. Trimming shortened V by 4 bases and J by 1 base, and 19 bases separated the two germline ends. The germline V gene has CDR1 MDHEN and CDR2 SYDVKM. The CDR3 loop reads CASSYYRPRRGQETQYF. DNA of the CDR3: TGTGCCAGCAGTTACTACCGGCCCAGGAGGGGCCAAGAGACCCAGTACTTC.

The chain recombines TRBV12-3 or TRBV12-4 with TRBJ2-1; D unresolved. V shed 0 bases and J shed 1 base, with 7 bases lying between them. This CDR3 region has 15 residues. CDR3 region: CASSLAPDSYNEQFF. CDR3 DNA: TGTGCCAGCAGTTTAGCGCCGGATTCCTACAATGAGCAGTTCTTC.

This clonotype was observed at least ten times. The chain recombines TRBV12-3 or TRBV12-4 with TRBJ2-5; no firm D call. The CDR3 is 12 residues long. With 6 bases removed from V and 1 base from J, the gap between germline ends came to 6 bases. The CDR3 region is CASSSLQETQYF. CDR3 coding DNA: TGTGCCAGCAGCTCTCTCCAAGAGACCCAGTACTTC.

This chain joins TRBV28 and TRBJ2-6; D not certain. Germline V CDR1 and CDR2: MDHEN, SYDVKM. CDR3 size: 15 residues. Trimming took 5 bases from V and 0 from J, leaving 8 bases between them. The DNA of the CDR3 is TGTGCCAGCAGTGTAAGGAGCTCTGGGGCCAACGTCCTGACTTTC. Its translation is CASSVRSSGANVLTF.

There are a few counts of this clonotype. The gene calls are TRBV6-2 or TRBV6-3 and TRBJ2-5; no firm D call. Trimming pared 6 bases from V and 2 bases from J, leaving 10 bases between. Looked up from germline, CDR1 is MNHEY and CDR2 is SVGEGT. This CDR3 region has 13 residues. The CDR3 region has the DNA TGTGCCAGCAGATTCTCGGCACAAGAGACCCAGTACTTC. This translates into CASRFSAQETQYF.

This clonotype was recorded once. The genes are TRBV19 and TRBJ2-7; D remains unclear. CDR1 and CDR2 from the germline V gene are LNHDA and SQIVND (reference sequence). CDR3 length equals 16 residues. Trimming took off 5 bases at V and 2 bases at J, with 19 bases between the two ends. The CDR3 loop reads CASSPRTHTETYEQYF. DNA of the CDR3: TGTGCCAGTAGTCCGAGGACCCATACAGAGACCTACGAGCAGTACTTC.

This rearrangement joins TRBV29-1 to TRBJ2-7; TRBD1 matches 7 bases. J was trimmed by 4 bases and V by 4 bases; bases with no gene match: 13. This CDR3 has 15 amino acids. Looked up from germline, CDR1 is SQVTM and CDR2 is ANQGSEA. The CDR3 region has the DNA TGCAGCGTTGTAATTCTGTCCACAGGGGAGTACGAGCAGTACTTC. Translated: CSVVILSTGEYEQYF.

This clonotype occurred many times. This chain's CDR3 is CASSLGGTGDYEQYV. The CDR3 coding sequence is TGTGCCAGCAGCTTAGGAGGGACAGGGGACTACGAGCAGTACGTC. The chain links TRBV7-9 to TRBJ2-7; 10 bases line up with TRBD1. The V and J ends lost 1 base and 3 bases, in that order; junction bases with no gene match: 3. The germline V gene has CDR1 SEHNR and CDR2 FQNEAQ (reference sequence). CDR3 length: 15 residues.

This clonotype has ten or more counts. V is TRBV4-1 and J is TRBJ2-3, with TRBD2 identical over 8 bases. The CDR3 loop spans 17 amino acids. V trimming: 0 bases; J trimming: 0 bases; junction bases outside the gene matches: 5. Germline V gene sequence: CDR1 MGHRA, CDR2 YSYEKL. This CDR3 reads CASSQDFTSGSTDTQYF. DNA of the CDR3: TGCGCCAGCAGCCAAGATTTTACTAGCGGTAGCACAGATACGCAGTATTTT.

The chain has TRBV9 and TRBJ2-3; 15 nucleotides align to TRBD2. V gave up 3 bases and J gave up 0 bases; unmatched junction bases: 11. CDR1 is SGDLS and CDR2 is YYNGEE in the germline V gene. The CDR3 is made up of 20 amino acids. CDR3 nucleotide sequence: TGTGCCAGCAGCGAGGGGACTAGCGGGGGGATCGGGACTAGCACAGATACGCAGTATTTT. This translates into CASSEGTSGGIGTSTDTQYF.

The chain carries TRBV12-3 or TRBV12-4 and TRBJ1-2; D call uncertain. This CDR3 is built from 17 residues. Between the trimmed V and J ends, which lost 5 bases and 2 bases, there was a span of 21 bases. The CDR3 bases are TGTGCCAGCAGTCCCCGAGGGCAGACTAAGTTAAACTATGGCTACACCTTC. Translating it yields CASSPRGQTKLNYGYTF.

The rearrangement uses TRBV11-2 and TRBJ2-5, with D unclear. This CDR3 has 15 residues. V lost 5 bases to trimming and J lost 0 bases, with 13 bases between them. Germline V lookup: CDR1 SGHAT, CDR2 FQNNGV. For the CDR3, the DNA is TGTGCCAGCAGCCCCTTAGGGCCTTACCAAGAGACCCAGTACTTC. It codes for CASSPLGPYQETQYF.

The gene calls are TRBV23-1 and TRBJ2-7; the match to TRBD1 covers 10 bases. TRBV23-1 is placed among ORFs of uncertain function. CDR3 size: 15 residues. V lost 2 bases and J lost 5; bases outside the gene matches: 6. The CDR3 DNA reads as TGCGCCAGCAGTCAAAGGGACAGGGGCATCAACGAGCAGTACGTC. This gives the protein CASSQRDRGINEQYV.

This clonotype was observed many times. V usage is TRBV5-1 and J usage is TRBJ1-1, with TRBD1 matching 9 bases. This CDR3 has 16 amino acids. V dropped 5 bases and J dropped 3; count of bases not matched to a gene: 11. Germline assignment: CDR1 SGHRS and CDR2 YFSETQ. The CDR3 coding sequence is TGCGCCAGCAGGCCCGGGACAGGGACATATTACACTGAAGCTTTCTTT. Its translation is CASRPGTGTYYTEAFF.

CDR3 sequence: CASSPRTGDSYEQYF. CDR3 DNA: TGTGCCAGCTCACCCCGGACAGGGGACAGCTACGAGCAGTACTTC. The gene calls are TRBV18 and TRBJ2-7, with 9 nucleotides matching TRBD1. The V and J ends lost 3 bases and 3 bases, in that order; junction bases with no gene match: 6. Germline CDR1 reads KGHSH; CDR2 reads LQKENI. CDR3 length equals 15 residues.

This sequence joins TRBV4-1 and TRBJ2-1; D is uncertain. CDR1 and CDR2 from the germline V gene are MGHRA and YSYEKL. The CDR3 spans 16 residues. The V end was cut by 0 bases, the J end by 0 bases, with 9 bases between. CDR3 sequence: CASSQDLTDSYNEQFF. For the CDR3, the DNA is TGCGCCAGCAGCCAAGATCTAACAGACTCCTACAATGAGCAGTTCTTC.

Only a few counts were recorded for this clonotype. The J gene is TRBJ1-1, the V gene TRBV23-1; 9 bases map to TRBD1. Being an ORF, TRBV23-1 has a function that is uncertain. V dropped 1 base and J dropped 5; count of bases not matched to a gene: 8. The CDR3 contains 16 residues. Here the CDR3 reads CASSQLVTGGGTEAFF. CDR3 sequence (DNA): TGCGCCAGCAGTCAATTGGTGACAGGGGGAGGGACTGAAGCTTTCTTT.

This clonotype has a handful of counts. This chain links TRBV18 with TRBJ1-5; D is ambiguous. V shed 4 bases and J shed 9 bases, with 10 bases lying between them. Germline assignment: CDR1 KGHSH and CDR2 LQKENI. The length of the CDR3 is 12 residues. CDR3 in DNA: TGTGCCAGCTCACGCCAGCGGGGGCCCCAGCATTTT. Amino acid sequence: CASSRQRGPQHF. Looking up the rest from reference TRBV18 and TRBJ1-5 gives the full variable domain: NAGVMQNPRHLVRRRGQEARLRCSPMKGHSHVYWYRQLPEEGLKFMVYLQKENIIDESGMPKERFSAEFPKEGPSILRIQQVVRGDSAAYFCASSRQRGPQHFGDGTRLSIL.

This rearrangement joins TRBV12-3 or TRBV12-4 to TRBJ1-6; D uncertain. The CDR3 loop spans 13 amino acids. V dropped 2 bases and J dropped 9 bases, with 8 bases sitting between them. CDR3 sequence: CASSLSQLSPLHF. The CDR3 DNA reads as TGTGCCAGCAGTTTATCGCAGCTTTCACCCCTCCACTTT.